The clone carrying this TCR beta chain was counted at least ten times. Its antigen is still unknown. This specimen belongs to a study of response to subunit inactivated influenza vaccine. Findings of the study overall: The authors offered the suggestion that each seasonal influenza vaccination recruits few new T cells.

CDR3 length: 13 residues. Per germline, CDR1 MDHEN and CDR2 SYDVKM. Losses at the gene ends were 4 bases for V and 6 bases for J; bases not matched to a gene: 3. A single record per CDR3 protein comes from TCRdb applying MiXCR to the RT-PCR reads. The table shows a few hundred thousand distinct CDR3 sequences, with roughly 15% occurring only once. The material was PBMCs from blood, obtained 11 to 12 days after vaccination. The clonotype was recovered from a man aged 50-60 years who received an inactivated influenza vaccine. The J gene is TRBJ2-7, the V gene TRBV28; 10 bases fit TRBD1. CDR3 nucleotides: TGTGCCAGCAGTTCAAGGACAGGGGGCGAGCAGTACTTC. It is translated as CASSSRTGGEQYF.